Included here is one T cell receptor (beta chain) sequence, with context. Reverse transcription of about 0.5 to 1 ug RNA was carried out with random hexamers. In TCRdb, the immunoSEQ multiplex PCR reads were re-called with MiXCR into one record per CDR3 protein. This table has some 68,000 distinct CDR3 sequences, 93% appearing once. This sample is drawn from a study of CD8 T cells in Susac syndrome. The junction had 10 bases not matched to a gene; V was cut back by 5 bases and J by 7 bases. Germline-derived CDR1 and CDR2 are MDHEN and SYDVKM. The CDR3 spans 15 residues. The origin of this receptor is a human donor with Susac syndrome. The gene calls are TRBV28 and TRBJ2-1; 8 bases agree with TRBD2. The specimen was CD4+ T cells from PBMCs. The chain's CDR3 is CASSTHGGAKNEQFF. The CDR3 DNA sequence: TGTGCCAGCAGTACGCACGGGGGGGCGAAAAATGAGCAGTTCTTC.